This T cell receptor (beta chain) appears in the sequencing data of a study of beta chain features in type 1 diabetes. This clone was seen a handful of times. Its antigen is as yet unknown. At one boundary the junction diverges from the germline segment, which might be a read error. The entirety of the isolated RNA underwent reverse transcription, so expressed TCRB transcripts were sequenced. Sequencing used immunoSEQ multiplex PCR; TCRdb keeps in-frame clones, though not all of them. The table records hundreds of thousands of clones, about 14% of them present only once. Study findings and constraints: Among all four CD4+ subsets, Type 1 diabetes patients had TCRB CDR3s that were moderately but significantly shorter.

Looked up from germline, CDR1 is SQVTM and CDR2 is ANQGSEA. The CDR3 is made up of 17 amino acids. Sequencing was performed on naive CD4+ T cells from blood. The gene calls are TRBV29-1 and TRBJ2-4; no clear D gene. This receptor was taken from a man younger than 35 with type 1 diabetes. The CDR3 loop reads CSVAEHRKILAKDIQYF. The CDR3 DNA reads TGCAGCGTTGCAGAGCACCGCAAGATCTTAGCCAAAGACATTCAGTACTTC.